This paragraph covers one T cell receptor (beta chain) sequence. The study counted Cohort 3 donors as recovered given two negative PCRs, clearance, or symptom resolution. Germline loops: CDR1 KGHSH, CDR2 LQKENI. The CDR3 runs 17 residues. V was pared by 5 bases and J by 0 bases, with 6 bases of the junction left unmatched. Original handling: Scientists estimated how many nucleated cells there were by amplifying reference gene primers. Profiling relied on immunoSEQ multiplex PCR, and the TCRdb table lists in-frame clones only, not all of them. From that table come the V and J calls and clone size; the DNA was used to work out D and trimming. The table lists 250,000 or so clones, 87% of them singletons. This entry comes from a study of blood T cell repertoires in COVID-19. On the study more broadly: Whether acute or convalescent, the COVID-19 samples came from the United States, Italy and Spain.

This chain links TRBV18 with TRBJ2-2; 10 bases match TRBD1. The sequencing input was PBMCs or T cells enriched from blood (not recorded which). The TCR originated in a man aged 30 to 45 who had recovered from COVID-19. CDR3: CASSTRQGAANTGELFF. The CDR3 DNA sequence: TGTGCCAGCTCAACACGACAGGGGGCGGCGAACACCGGGGAGCTGTTTTTT.